This T cell receptor (beta chain) was captured in a study of beta chain features in type 1 diabetes (dated by TCRdb to the late 2010s). The study in broad terms: No differences in mean age, gender distribution, total cell number or subset yield were found between patients and healthy donors. Regulatory and stem cell-like memory subsets were isolated from only 8 patients and roughly eight healthy donors, whereas naive and central memory subsets came from all 30 or so donors. A total of roughly 100 million sorted cells were examined across all samples, and the number of cells per subset was strongly correlated with RNA yield. In the study, recently diagnosed type 1 diabetes patients and matched healthy donors were compared on the TCRB repertoires of their sorted circulating CD4+ T cell subsets.

The High Capacity cDNA Reverse Transcription Kit was used to reverse transcribe all of the isolated RNA, meaning that expressed TCRB transcripts were what got sequenced. Deep immunoSEQ sequencing was applied to naive, central memory and regulatory T cell samples, giving an average of roughly 3.5 million total reads per sample. After sorted cells were lysed in RLT buffer, RNA was extracted with DNase-treated RNeasy Micro or Mini kits, with the choice depending on cell number. Each cell subset was processed separately to prevent cross-contamination, with patient and healthy donor samples processed together. Using the immunoSEQ multiplex PCR, TCRB sequences were amplified from cDNA into 87-bp fragments spanning the CDR3 region. The amplicons were sequenced using the Illumina HiSeq platform. The study's processing was this. Synthetic template baselines were used to correct PCR bias computationally, reads within Hamming distance 2 were collapsed, and singletons that could not be merged were discarded. Reads were aligned to IMGT to assign V, D and J genes, CDR3 length, and insertions or deletions at six rearrangement sites. Within each subset, clonotype counts were normalized to sorted cell number, and only after that were true diversity and Gini coefficients computed with the tcR R package. The overlap coefficient, calculated on TCRB nucleotide sequences, was used to measure repertoire sharing. TCRdb's version of the immuneACCESS table is confined to in-frame rearrangements and falls short of the full clone set. An unresolved V gene accounts for under half of the shortfall where checked; the remainder is of unknown origin. Clonal size and the V and J genes are those of that table, whereas D and trimming came from the DNA. In all, the sample holds some 300,000 clones, and about 7.8% of those were seen once. The ten biggest clones cover roughly 1% of the sample.

Each donor gave one peripheral blood draw, around 0.12 L on average, collected into heparinised tubes. Naive, central memory, regulatory and stem cell-like memory CD4+ T cells were sorted on a BD FACSAria II using a panel including CD45RO, CCR7, CD25, CD127, CD95 and CD27. Purity was above 95% for every sorted population. PBMCs were separated immediately by Lymphoprep density gradient centrifugation and were stained directly, without being cultured. So that batch effects would be minimized, each experiment stained and sorted samples in pairs, pairing one healthy donor with one patient. Of note for this clone: The antigen it recognizes is unknown. No base qualities exist here, and no much larger clone lies one base off it.

Here is what the overall study found, with its caveats: Because cDNA was sequenced instead of genomic DNA, activated cells with high expression could be over-represented, although the groups did not differ in activation or CD3 levels. Shorter templates might have been favored by PCR, but patient and control samples were amplified and corrected together, so both groups would have been affected equally by any skew. Fewer insertions and more nucleotide deletions at VDJ recombination sites were observed in patients with type 1 diabetes, implying thymic rearrangement abnormalities. In all four CD4+ subsets, TCRB CDR3 length was moderately but significantly shorter in type 1 diabetes patients. The naive, central memory and regulatory TCRB repertoires appeared to resemble one another more closely among patients than among healthy donors. Because the HLA sub-analyses included only small numbers of individuals, any influence of HLA type on TCRB rearrangement was left unresolved.

V and J are trimmed by 4 bases and 16 bases, and the gene matches miss 13 bases of the junction. From its cysteine to its phenylalanine, the CDR3 spans 13 amino acids. Only the CDR3 portion is preserved as DNA: 39 bases, with reading frame beginning at the first base. The germline V gene sets CDR1 to LGHNA and CDR2 to YSLEER. The rearranged chain carries TRBV4-3 and TRBJ2-1; 7 middle bases align to TRBD1. The source of this sequence is a woman under 30 in good health. The sequencing input was central memory CD4+ T cells from blood. The nucleotide sequence reads TGCGCCAGCAGCCCAAGTGACAGGGACGGGACATTCTTC. It specifies CASSPSDRDGTFF.